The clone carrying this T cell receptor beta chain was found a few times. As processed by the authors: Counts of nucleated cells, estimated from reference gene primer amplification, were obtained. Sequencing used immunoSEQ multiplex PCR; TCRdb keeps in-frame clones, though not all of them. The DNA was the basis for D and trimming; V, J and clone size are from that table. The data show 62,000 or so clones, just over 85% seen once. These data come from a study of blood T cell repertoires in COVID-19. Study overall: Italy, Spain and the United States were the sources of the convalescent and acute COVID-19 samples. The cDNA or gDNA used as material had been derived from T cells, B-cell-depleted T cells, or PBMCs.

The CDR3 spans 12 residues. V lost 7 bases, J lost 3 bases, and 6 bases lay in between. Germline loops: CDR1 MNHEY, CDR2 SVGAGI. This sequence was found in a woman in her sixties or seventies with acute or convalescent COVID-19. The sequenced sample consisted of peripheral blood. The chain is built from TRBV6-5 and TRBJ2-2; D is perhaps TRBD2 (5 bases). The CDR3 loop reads CASMRDTGELFF. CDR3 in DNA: TGTGCCAGCATGAGGGACACCGGGGAGCTGTTTTTT.